This TCR beta chain was captured in a study of identical twins (dated by TCRdb to about 2016). Notes on the research overall: To test whether fetal clonotypes persist, the study used deep sequencing on TCR alpha and beta repertoires from monozygotic twins, unrelated adults of various ages, and cord blood. To rule out contamination, the twin experiments were replicated at different times with different library preparation protocols.

Overall results and qualifications from the work: Invariant T cells such as MAIT and iNKT could partly confound zero-insertion analyses, though diverse VJ usage argued against this for most clonotypes. Because the same donors could not be followed over many years, conclusions were based on cross-sectional statistical analysis. Compared with coincidental sharing between unrelated individuals, out-of-frame TCR alpha sequences shared between twins had an excess of sequences with low generation probability. Out-of-frame TCR alpha sharing in monozygotic twins was systematically underestimated by recombination models, whereas sharing between unrelated individuals was in agreement with the recombination models. In beta out-of-frame sequences, excess twin sharing was weaker, because having fewer shared sequences lowered the signal-to-noise ratio. Abundant cord blood beta clonotypes carried fewer insertions; young adult naive repertoires showed a weaker similar trend, while memory repertoires showed none.

The method was 5' RACE. TCRdb records Illumina HiSeq 2000 as the sequencer. Template switching added a universal primer binding site, and the final cDNA carried a unique molecular identifier that allowed TCR cDNA molecules to be counted accurately. Specific primers in the conserved constant-segment region were used to synthesize first-strand cDNA for TCR alpha and beta chains. To control for contamination, each cDNA library was double barcoded with a SMART-Mk sample barcode plus Illumina barcodes. Two successive PCR steps introduced TruSeq adapter sequences along with Illumina sample barcodes. TCR alpha and beta cDNA libraries were sequenced on the Illumina HiSeq platform with custom primers. As for the authors' bioinformatics: MiGEC was used to process raw reads and extract unique molecular identifiers, and MiXCR was used to find CDR3 positions. Recombination models were inferred per individual with the repgenHMM and IGoR tools using an EM algorithm. Shared clonotype analysis was performed with the tcR package in R, normalizing sharing by the product of cloneset sizes. To study raw recombination free of thymic and clonal selection effects, out-of-frame nonproductive sequences were analyzed. The raw public reads went through TCRdb reprocessing: fastp at Q25, MiXCR clone calling, in-frame beta chains kept. Records with the same CDR3 protein are collapsed into one entry carrying the most frequent genes and DNA. The V and J calls were determined by TCRdb, not by the authors. The table for this sample lists 1.5 million to 2 million distinct CDR3 sequences; around 33% of them were counted only once. The ten largest clonotypes hold around 0.25% of the sample.

Only healthy Caucasian donors were included. From its cysteine to its phenylalanine, the CDR3 spans 16 amino acids. The DNA shown is the 48-base CDR3, in frame from base 1. Taken from the germline V gene, the CDR1 and CDR2 loops are SGHRS and YFSETQ. The germline ends are 14 bases apart after V is trimmed by 1 base and J by 2 bases. Concerning this clonotype: Its target antigen remains unknown. It has no much larger one-base neighbor in the sample; base qualities were not kept.

The clonotype originates from a newborn girl in good health. The sample consisted of cord blood. The chain is encoded by TRBV5-1 joined to TRBJ2-3; a tentative D match to TRBD2 spans 7 bases. This receptor has the CDR3 CASSLSVGGPTDTQYF. In nucleotide form, the sequence is TGCGCCAGCAGCTTGAGTGTGGGGGGGCCCACAGATACGCAGTATTTT.